The 15 T cell receptor beta chains listed next were all sequenced from one sample in a study of blood T cell repertoires in COVID-19. Sequencing was performed with immunoSEQ multiplex PCR; in TCRdb, only in-frame clones are kept and a portion is missing. Of roughly 330,000 clones listed, around 87% were seen once; the top ten hold approximately 5.3%. Sequencing input: PBMCs or T cells enriched from blood (not recorded which). Source of these receptors: a young woman who had recovered from COVID-19.

J is TRBJ2-5 and V is TRBV5-6; no reliable D call. Trimming pared 1 base from V and 1 base from J, leaving 8 bases between. Germline V lookup: CDR1 SGHDT, CDR2 YYEEEE. CDR3 length equals 14 residues. CDR3 in amino acids: CASSLYSVQETQYF. Here the CDR3 DNA reads TGTGCCAGCAGCTTGTATTCAGTCCAAGAGACCCAGTACTTC.

The J gene is TRBJ2-5, the V gene TRBV4-3; D unresolved. V was clipped by 1 base and J by 5 bases, with 14 bases between them. The CDR3 is 15 amino acids. CDR1 and CDR2 (germline): LGHNA, YSLEER. In DNA form, the CDR3 reads TGCGCCAGCAGCCAAGTTTTCGCGACACGGGAGACCCAGTACTTC. Translating it yields CASSQVFATRETQYF.

This clone is a singleton in its sample. This chain connects TRBV12-3 or TRBV12-4 to TRBJ1-1; D call uncertain. Trimming left V 4 bases short and J 5 bases short, with 11 bases between. The CDR3 length is 13 residues. The CDR3 coding sequence is TGTGCCAGCAGTTCCGGGATCGATACTGAAGCTTTCTTT. Amino acid sequence: CASSSGIDTEAFF.

J is TRBJ2-1 and V is TRBV5-4; 8 nucleotides align to TRBD2. Germline V lookup: CDR1 SGHNT, CDR2 YYREEE (reference sequence). V shed 3 bases, J shed 1 base, and the junction held 6 bases outside the gene matches. The CDR3 extends over 16 amino acids. CDR3 protein: CASSSGSGGSYNEQFF. Written as DNA, the CDR3 is TGTGCCAGCAGCTCAGGGAGCGGGGGTTCCTACAATGAGCAGTTCTTC.

The rearrangement joins TRBV18 to TRBJ1-3; TRBD1 might be the D (6 bases). In germline, CDR1 is KGHSH, CDR2 LQKENI. CDR3 length: 16 residues. The V end was cut by 6 bases, the J end by 0 bases, with 15 bases between. The CDR3 DNA follows: TGTGCCAGCTCCGCGGACAGCGGATACTCTGGAAACACCATATATTTT. This sequence encodes CASSADSGYSGNTIYF.

The chain couples TRBV28 to TRBJ1-2; no reliable D call. This CDR3 comprises 11 residues. Germline CDR1 is MDHEN and CDR2 is SYDVKM. The V gene lost 3 bases and the J gene lost 7 bases, with 6 bases spanning the gap. The DNA of the CDR3 is TGTGCCAGCAGTTTTGAGAGTGGCTACACCTTC. This translates into CASSFESGYTF.

The chain recombines TRBV18 with TRBJ2-1, with 9 bases matching TRBD1. After removal of 6 bases from V and 4 bases from J, the junction contained 7 bases not matched to a gene. From germline, CDR1 is KGHSH and CDR2 LQKENI. The CDR3 consists of 15 residues. The CDR3 DNA sequence: TGTGCCAGCTCCTCCGGGACAGGGATTTACAATGAGCAGTTCTTC. This gives the protein CASSSGTGIYNEQFF. The whole variable domain, filled in from reference TRBV18 and TRBJ2-1, reads NAGVMQNPRHLVRRRGQEARLRCSPMKGHSHVYWYRQLPEEGLKFMVYLQKENIIDESGMPKERFSAEFPKEGPSILRIQQVVRGDSAAYFCASSSGTGIYNEQFFGPGTRLTVL.

This chain links TRBV19 with TRBJ1-6; the D gene is possibly TRBD1 (5 bases). The germline V gene encodes CDR1 LNHDA and CDR2 SQIVND (reference sequence). This CDR3 is built from 12 residues. Deletions cut 4 bases from V and 10 bases from J, with 8 bases between. CDR3 loop: CASSTGESPLHF. The CDR3 coding sequence is TGTGCCAGTAGTACGGGGGAATCACCCCTCCACTTT. Combining the CDR3 with reference TRBV19 and TRBJ1-6 gives the whole variable domain DGGITQSPKYLFRKEGQNVTLSCEQNLNHDAMYWYRQDPGQGLRLIYYSQIVNDFQKGDIAEGYSVSREKKESFPLTVTSAQKNPTAFYLCASSTGESPLHFGNGTRLTVT.

This clone has just a few counts. The rearrangement uses TRBV9 and TRBJ2-3; 11 bases are a match to TRBD2. J lost 4 bases, V lost 0 bases, and 7 bases had no gene match. Germline assignment: CDR1 SGDLS and CDR2 YYNGEE. The CDR3 spans 17 residues. The CDR3 protein is CASSVGLAGGIADTQYF. The CDR3 bases are TGTGCCAGCAGCGTAGGTCTAGCGGGGGGTATCGCAGATACGCAGTATTTT.

The chain couples TRBV5-6 to TRBJ2-1; D remains ambiguous. Germline-derived CDR1 and CDR2 are SGHDT and YYEEEE. V was shortened by 6 bases and J by 3 bases, with 22 bases between the two germline ends. There are 17 residues in the CDR3. The CDR3 sequence is CASNPRPLLRNYNEQFF. For the CDR3, the DNA is TGTGCCAGCAACCCTAGACCTTTACTTCGCAACTACAATGAGCAGTTCTTC. The whole variable domain, remainder taken from reference TRBV5-6 and TRBJ2-1, is DAGVTQSPTHLIKTRGQQVTLRCSPKSGHDTVSWYQQALGQGPQFIFQYYEEEERQRGNFPDRFSGHQFPNYSSELNVNALLLGDSALYLCASNPRPLLRNYNEQFFGPGTRLTVL.

This chain joins TRBV5-5 and TRBJ2-1, with a weak D call TRBD2 (6 bases). Germline CDR1 SGHKS, CDR2 YYEKEE (reference sequence). Trimming took 3 bases from V and 8 from J, leaving 15 bases between them. The CDR3 extends over 14 amino acids. The CDR3 DNA reads as TGTGCCAGCAGCTGGGGAGGCAGGACGGATGAGCAGTTCTTC. It is translated as CASSWGGRTDEQFF.

This chain joins TRBV2 and TRBJ1-2; D remains ambiguous. Trimming removed 3 bases at V and 0 bases at J, with 11 bases between. The CDR3 runs to 15 residues. CDR1 is SNHLY, CDR2 FYNNEI, per germline. In DNA, the CDR3 is TGTGCCAGCAGTGACCGGACTGAAGCTAACTATGGCTACACCTTC. This gives the protein CASSDRTEANYGYTF.

This clone has just a few counts. The rearrangement uses TRBV6-5 and TRBJ1-5; TRBD1 aligns across 7 bases. CDR1 and CDR2 (germline): MNHEY, SVGAGI. The CDR3 is 15 residues long. The trim removed 0 bases at V and 7 bases at J, leaving 6 bases unmatched. The CDR3 sequence: CASSYSWTGGQPQHF. In DNA, the CDR3 is TGTGCCAGCAGTTACTCATGGACAGGCGGACAGCCCCAGCATTTT.

The chain has TRBV28 and TRBJ1-6, with TRBD1 identical over 7 bases. V shed 6 bases, J shed 6 bases, and the junction held 11 bases outside the gene matches. There are 16 residues in the CDR3. CDR1 MDHEN and CDR2 SYDVKM come from the germline V gene. CDR3 amino acids: CASSSARQGGNSPLHF. In DNA, the CDR3 is TGTGCCAGCAGCTCCGCCCGGCAGGGGGGTAATTCACCCCTCCACTTT.

The chain's CDR3 is CASSKGQGFRETQYF. CDR3 nucleotides: TGTGCCAGCAGCAAGGGACAGGGCTTCCGAGAGACCCAGTACTTC. The chain joins TRBV5-6 to TRBJ2-5; 9 bases match TRBD1. The germline V gene has CDR1 SGHDT and CDR2 YYEEEE. The CDR3 contains 15 residues. V shed 4 bases and J 4 bases; nucleotides not matched to a gene: 8.